This TCR beta chain was identified in a study of T cell changes during pregnancy in multiple sclerosis. This CDR3 has 15 amino acids. After removal of 4 bases from V and 4 bases from J, the junction contained 4 bases not matched to a gene. Looked up from germline, CDR1 is MGHRA and CDR2 is YSYEKL. Sequencing used immunoSEQ multiplex PCR; TCRdb keeps in-frame clones, though not all of them. This table holds approximately 90,000 clones, around 94% found once. The sequencing used peripheral blood, collected in the third trimester of pregnancy. The chain carries TRBV4-1 and TRBJ1-4; 9 bases are shared with TRBD1. This TCR was sampled from a female donor with multiple sclerosis, enrolled in a pregnancy study. The CDR3 bases are TGCGCCAGCAGCCGGACAGGGGCTGGTAATGAAAAACTGTTTTTT. This gives the protein CASSRTGAGNEKLFF.